The 16 T cell receptor beta chains given below trace back to one sample, sequenced in a study of lung T cells in sarcoidosis with Löfgren's syndrome. TCRdb reanalysed the reads using MiXCR and keeps one entry per CDR3 protein. The table shows 20,000 or so distinct CDR3 sequences, with about 20% occurring only once. Sequencing input: CD4+ T cells from PBMCs. The receptors were gathered from a human donor with sarcoidosis (Löfgren's syndrome or another form), or a control subject (not recorded which).

Worth noting for this clonotype: A much larger clone is a single base away; this may be a read error. V gene TRBV20-1 combines with J gene TRBJ2-7; D perhaps matches TRBD2 (6 bases). The CDR3 length is 13 residues. V lost 4 bases to trimming and J lost 3 bases, with 13 bases between them. Germline V gene data show CDR1 as DFQATT and CDR2 as SNEGSKA (reference sequence). CDR3 in DNA: TGCAGTGCTACCTCCGGGACTGGCTACGAGCAGTACTTC. This encodes CSATSGTGYEQYF.

The V call is TRBV3-1, the J call TRBJ2-5, with D tentatively TRBD1 (5 bases). V gave up 2 bases and J gave up 1 base, with 11 bases separating them. Germline-derived CDR1 and CDR2 are LGHDT and YNNKEL (reference sequence). There are 15 residues in the CDR3. CDR3 bases: TGTGCCAGCAGCCAATGGGCAGGGATCCAAGAGACCCAGTACTTC. Amino acids: CASSQWAGIQETQYF.

On this clonotype itself: A junction end diverges from the germline sequence, so it may reflect a read error. The chain employs TRBV27 and TRBJ2-2, with a possible D match to TRBD2 (5 bases). The CDR3 loop spans 15 amino acids. The V gene's germline CDR1 is MNHEY and CDR2 SMNVEV (reference sequence). The CDR3 sequence is CASSLNKHNTGEPFF. The CDR3 nucleotides read TGTGCCAGCAGTTTGAACAAGCACAACACCGGGGAGCCGTTTTTT.

Points on this clonotype: This may stem from a read error, because a much larger clone lies one nucleotide away. The chain couples TRBV9 to TRBJ2-1; 12 nucleotides agree with TRBD2. This CDR3 comprises 15 residues. Germline assignment: CDR1 SGDLS and CDR2 YYNGEE. The CDR3 region has the DNA TGTGCCAGCAGCGTAGCTCTAGCGGGAGGGCACAAGCAGCTCTTC. This encodes CASSVALAGGHKQLF. The full variable domain, its missing parts supplied by reference TRBV9 and TRBJ2-1, is DSGVTQTPKHLITATGQRVTLRCSPRSGDLSVYWYQQSLDQGLQFLIQYYNGEERAKGNILERFSAQQFPDLHSELNLSSLELGDSALYFCASSVALAGGHKQLFGPGTRLTVL.

At least ten counts were recorded for this clonotype. CDR3 sequence reads: CASSPGTGRSTEAFF. CDR3 DNA: TGTGCCAGCAGCCCTGGGACAGGCCGGAGCACTGAAGCTTTCTTT. J is TRBJ1-1 and V is TRBV4-2, with 8 bases identical to TRBD1. Per germline, CDR1 LGHNA and CDR2 YNFKEQ. Trimming at V came to 4 bases and at J to 4 bases, leaving 8 bases not matched to a gene. The CDR3 covers 15 residues.

This clonotype has a count of ten or more. The V call is TRBV7-9, the J call TRBJ2-7; unclear D gene. The CDR3 contains 12 residues. Germline V gives CDR1 SEHNR, CDR2 FQNEAQ (reference sequence). The ends were cut back, 4 bases at V and 6 bases at J, with 10 bases in the middle. CDR3: CASSSWGTEQYF. The DNA for the CDR3 is TGTGCCAGCAGCTCCTGGGGTACCGAGCAGTACTTC.

This clonotype has ten or more counts. The chain links TRBV20-1 to TRBJ2-5; D possibly corresponds to TRBD2 (5 bases). CDR1 DFQATT and CDR2 SNEGSKA come from the germline V gene (reference sequence). This CDR3 is built from 12 residues. The V end lost 4 bases, the J end lost 3 bases, and 9 bases lay between the germline ends. The CDR3 sequence: CSAIGLEETQYF. CDR3 DNA: TGCAGTGCTATTGGACTGGAAGAGACCCAGTACTTC.

The table lists this clonotype with a few counts. This may arise from a read error, as a much more abundant clone is one base away. For the CDR3, the DNA is TGTGCCAGCAGCCAAGATTGGGGGTGCAATGAGCAGTTCTTC. This sequence encodes CASSQDWGCNEQFF. The rearrangement joins TRBV4-2 to TRBJ2-1; possibly TRBD1 or TRBD2 for D (5 bases each). The V gene lost 0 bases and the J gene lost 6 bases, with 9 bases spanning the gap. The germline gives CDR1 LGHNA, CDR2 YNFKEQ. The CDR3 is 14 amino acids.

This clonotype is judged medium-sized. This sequence joins TRBV6-6 and TRBJ2-7; the D gene is possibly TRBD2 (5 bases). Per the germline V gene, CDR1 is MNHNY and CDR2 is SVGAGI (reference sequence). V lost 0 bases to trimming and J lost 1 base, with 7 bases between them. CDR3 length: 14 residues. This CDR3 reads CASSYSGSSYEQYF. In nucleotides, the CDR3 is TGTGCCAGCAGTTACTCGGGGAGTTCCTACGAGCAGTACTTC.

This clonotype has more than one count but fewer than ten. The genes are TRBV30 and TRBJ1-1; D is ambiguous. Germline lookup yields CDR1 GTSNPN and CDR2 SVGIG (reference sequence). This CDR3 spans 13 amino acids. Deletions cut 0 bases from V and 4 bases from J, with 9 bases between. The CDR3 loop reads CAWSVAPSTEAFF. The CDR3 nucleotides are TGTGCCTGGAGTGTGGCCCCTTCCACTGAAGCTTTCTTT.

This clonotype qualifies as medium-sized. CDR3 in amino acids: CASDLLGPQHF. In DNA form, the CDR3 reads TGTGCCAGCGACCTCCTCGGGCCCCAGCATTTT. This chain uses TRBV6-1 with TRBJ1-5, with D unresolved. V was trimmed by 8 bases and J by 9 bases, leaving 11 bases between them. The germline gives CDR1 MNHNS, CDR2 SASEGT. This CDR3 has 11 residues.

The chain employs TRBV29-1 and TRBJ2-3, with a tentative D call TRBD1 (6 bases). The germline V gene has CDR1 SQVTM and CDR2 ANQGSEA. The V gene lost 0 bases and the J gene lost 6 bases, with 19 bases spanning the gap. The CDR3 runs 16 residues. The CDR3 loop is CSVEDPYRATRDTQYF. The DNA for the CDR3 is TGCAGCGTTGAAGATCCGTACAGGGCCACTCGGGATACGCAGTATTTT.

As concerns this clonotype: This may be a read error: a much more frequent sequence differs by one nucleotide. The genes are TRBV5-1 and TRBJ2-2, with D possibly matching TRBD2 (5 bases). The CDR3 covers 16 residues. Trimming shortened V by 7 bases and J by 6 bases, and 22 bases separated the two germline ends. The germline CDR1 and CDR2 sequences are SGHRS and YFSETQ. CDR3 loop: CASGPTDLAFSGELFF. The CDR3 region has the DNA TGCGCCAGCGGCCCCACAGATTTAGCGTTCTCCGGGGAGCTGTTTTTT.

This clonotype appeared many times. This rearrangement joins TRBV6-6 to TRBJ1-4; D is possibly TRBD1 (6 bases). The V end was cut by 2 bases, the J end by 4 bases, with 20 bases between. Per the germline V gene, CDR1 is MNHNY and CDR2 is SVGAGI (reference sequence). The CDR3 length is 18 residues. CDR3 DNA: TGTGCCAGCAGTTACGGGGGGCAGAGGACAACTTTTAATGAAAAACTGTTTTTT. Translated: CASSYGGQRTTFNEKLFF.

For the CDR3, the DNA is TGTGCCAGCAGTTTTGGGGGAACAAATGAGCAGTTCTTC. The encoded protein is CASSFGGTNEQFF. This chain links TRBV12-3 or TRBV12-4 with TRBJ2-1, with D perhaps being TRBD1 or TRBD2 (5 bases each). The germline V and J ends were trimmed by 3 bases and 7 bases, with 10 bases remaining between them. The CDR3 has 13 amino acids.

This clonotype was seen many times. This chain links TRBV2 with TRBJ2-4, with TRBD1 matching 10 bases. J gave up 7 bases and V 5 bases, and 5 bases lay outside the gene matches. This CDR3 region has 14 residues. CDR1 SNHLY and CDR2 FYNNEI come from the germline V gene. DNA of the CDR3: TGTGCCAGCAGTCGGGACAGGGGCTTCAACATTCAGTACTTC. It specifies CASSRDRGFNIQYF.